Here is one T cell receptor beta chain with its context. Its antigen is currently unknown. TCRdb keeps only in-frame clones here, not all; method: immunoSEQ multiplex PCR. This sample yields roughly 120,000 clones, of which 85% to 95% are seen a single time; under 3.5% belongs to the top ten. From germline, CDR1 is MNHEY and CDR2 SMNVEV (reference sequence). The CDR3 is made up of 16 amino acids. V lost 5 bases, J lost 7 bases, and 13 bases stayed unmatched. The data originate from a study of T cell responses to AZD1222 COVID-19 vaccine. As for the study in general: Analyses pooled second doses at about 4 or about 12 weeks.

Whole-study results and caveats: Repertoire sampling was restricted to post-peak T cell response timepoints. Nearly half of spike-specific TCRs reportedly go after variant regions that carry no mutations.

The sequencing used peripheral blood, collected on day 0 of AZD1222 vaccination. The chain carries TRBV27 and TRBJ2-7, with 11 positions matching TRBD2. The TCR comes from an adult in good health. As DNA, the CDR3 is TGTGCCAGCAGTCTTACCTTAGCGGGAGGGCCTAGGGAGCAGTACTTC. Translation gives CASSLTLAGGPREQYF.